The clone carrying this T cell receptor (beta chain) was recorded only once. TCRdb's table, derived via immunoSEQ multiplex PCR, lists solely in-frame clones and lacks some. Among 400,000 to 450,000 clones, approximately 88% were seen once, and the ten largest hold over 10%. The record originates from a study of blood T cell repertoires in COVID-19. Germline V gives CDR1 LNHDA, CDR2 SQIVND (reference sequence). V shed 5 bases, J shed 1 base, and the junction held 1 base outside the gene matches. CDR3 size: 14 residues. Sequenced material: peripheral blood. This chain uses TRBV19 with TRBJ2-2, with 7 bases identical to TRBD2. This sequence originates from a woman aged 45 to 65 with COVID-19, enrolled during active disease. CDR3 DNA: TGTGCCAGTAGTTGGGGGGGGAACACCGGGGAGCTGTTTTTT. Translating it yields CASSWGGNTGELFF.